Following are 30 T cell receptor beta chains from one sample sequenced in a study of OX40 agonist ivuxolimab in advanced cancers. Profiled with immunoSEQ multiplex PCR; TCRdb holds only in-frame clones, not every one. The table includes 83,000 or so clones, 80% to 90% detected once. This material consisted of CD4+ or CD8+ T cells sorted from blood, taken in a trial of the OX40 agonist ivuxolimab. The receptors shown here come from an adult with an advanced solid tumor such as melanoma, head and neck, liver or kidney cancer.

This clone was counted a single time. The chain uses TRBV4-3 and TRBJ2-5, with D possibly being TRBD2 (5 bases). Germline V lookup: CDR1 LGHNA, CDR2 YSLEER. With 6 bases removed from V and 4 bases from J, the gap between germline ends came to 12 bases. The CDR3 covers 13 residues. The DNA for the CDR3 is TGCGCCAGCAGTCCGGACGGACTAGAGACCCAGTACTTC. This encodes CASSPDGLETQYF.

In this sample, this clone turned up a few times. At one end, the junction sequence differs from germline, possibly due to a read error. The V call is TRBV7-7, the J call TRBJ2-2, with D possibly being TRBD2 (6 bases). The length of the CDR3 is 15 residues. Germline CDR1 is SSHAT and CDR2 is FNYEAQ (reference sequence). The CDR3 protein is CASSLVGGNTGELFF. The CDR3 nucleotides are TGTGCTAGCAGCTTAGTGGGGGGGAACACCGGGGAGCTGTTTTTT.

A word on this clone: The same CDR3 also results from other DNA sequences found in this sample. CDR3 region: CASSYGGQPYGYTF. The CDR3 DNA follows: TGTGCCAGCAGTTACGGGGGACAACCCTATGGCTACACCTTC. This chain connects TRBV6-5 to TRBJ1-2; the D gene is possibly TRBD1 (6 bases). The V gene lost 2 bases and the J gene lost 4 bases, with 11 bases spanning the gap. This CDR3 spans 14 amino acids. Germline V gene data show CDR1 as MNHEY and CDR2 as SVGAGI.

This chain uses TRBV7-3 with TRBJ2-3, with D uncertain. Between the trimmed V and J ends, which lost 2 bases and 2 bases, there was a span of 8 bases. The CDR3 has 14 residues. The germline gives CDR1 SGHTA, CDR2 FQGTGA. CDR3 sequence: CASSLAAHTDTQYF. CDR3 coding DNA: TGTGCCAGCAGCTTAGCTGCACACACAGATACGCAGTATTTT.

CDR3 protein: CASSYDSGNSPLHF. In nucleotides, the CDR3 is TGTGCCAGCAGTTACGATTCCGGTAATTCACCCCTCCACTTT. This rearrangement joins TRBV6-6 to TRBJ1-6; no firm D call. Trimming removed 2 bases at V and 6 bases at J, with 8 bases between. CDR1 MNHNY and CDR2 SVGAGI come from the germline V gene (reference sequence). This CDR3 has 14 amino acids.

The V gene is TRBV2, the J gene TRBJ2-7, with D maybe TRBD1 (6 bases). The CDR3 length is 15 residues. V gave up 5 bases and J gave up 0 bases, with 14 bases separating them. Germline V CDR1 and CDR2: SNHLY, FYNNEI. CDR3 residues: CASSPRQVDSYEQYF. The CDR3 coding sequence is TGTGCCAGCAGTCCCCGACAGGTCGACTCCTACGAGCAGTACTTC.

This chain joins TRBV9 and TRBJ2-7; D may be TRBD1 (5 bases). CDR3 length: 15 amino acids. V was clipped by 4 bases and J by 9 bases, with 23 bases between them. The germline V gene encodes CDR1 SGDLS and CDR2 YYNGEE. Here the CDR3 DNA reads TGTGCCAGCAGCCCCCAAGGGGTGACTGGAGACGGGCAGTACTTC. Its protein is CASSPQGVTGDGQYF. Complete variable domain (other parts from reference TRBV9 and TRBJ2-7): DSGVTQTPKHLITATGQRVTLRCSPRSGDLSVYWYQQSLDQGLQFLIQYYNGEERAKGNILERFSAQQFPDLHSELNLSSLELGDSALYFCASSPQGVTGDGQYFGPGTRLTVT.

The table lists this clone with a few counts. The chain's CDR3 is CASSLEVDSPLHF. The CDR3 DNA is TGTGCCAGCAGCTTAGAGGTTGATTCACCCCTCCACTTT. This chain links TRBV5-6 with TRBJ1-6; D not resolved. The CDR3 is 13 residues long. In germline, CDR1 is SGHDT, CDR2 YYEEEE. V was cut by 2 bases and J by 8 bases, with 8 bases left in between. Filled out from reference TRBV5-6 and TRBJ1-6, the complete variable domain reads DAGVTQSPTHLIKTRGQQVTLRCSPKSGHDTVSWYQQALGQGPQFIFQYYEEEERQRGNFPDRFSGHQFPNYSSELNVNALLLGDSALYLCASSLEVDSPLHFGNGTRLTVT.

J is TRBJ2-7 and V is TRBV5-1, with 7 bases lining up with TRBD2. This CDR3 contains 14 residues. Germline values: CDR1 SGHRS, CDR2 YFSETQ. Unmatched junction bases numbered 7, after V lost 3 bases and J lost 4 bases. Here the CDR3 reads CASSWSGVGYEQYF. The CDR3 bases are TGCGCCAGCAGCTGGAGCGGGGTGGGTTACGAGCAGTACTTC.

The J gene is TRBJ2-5, the V gene TRBV5-1, with D possibly TRBD2 on 5 matching bases. Germline assignment: CDR1 SGHRS and CDR2 YFSETQ. The CDR3 is 15 amino acids. Trimming took off 0 bases at V and 4 bases at J, with 13 bases between the two ends. The CDR3 nucleotides are TGCGCCAGCAGCTTGGACGGGAATCGGGGAGAGACCCAGTACTTC. Translation gives CASSLDGNRGETQYF.

V and J are TRBV9 and TRBJ2-3, with D maybe TRBD2 (6 bases). Trimming took 1 base from V and 1 from J, leaving 10 bases between them. From germline, CDR1 is SGDLS and CDR2 YYNGEE. The CDR3 length is 15 residues. The CDR3 protein is CASSVMGGRTDTQYF. CDR3 DNA: TGTGCCAGCAGCGTAATGGGGGGACGCACAGATACGCAGTATTTT.

The genes are TRBV18 and TRBJ1-1; 9 nucleotides match TRBD1. CDR3 length equals 15 residues. CDR1 is KGHSH and CDR2 is LQKENI in the germline V gene. V dropped 6 bases and J dropped 3; count of bases not matched to a gene: 8. The DNA of the CDR3 is TGTGCCAGCTCGATAGGGACAGGGCGGGACACTGAAGCTTTCTTT. Translated, it gives CASSIGTGRDTEAFF.

This chain connects TRBV5-4 to TRBJ2-7; the match to TRBD1 covers 10 bases. Unmatched junction bases numbered 5, after V lost 4 bases and J lost 4 bases. CDR1 and CDR2 (germline): SGHNT, YYREEE (reference sequence). This CDR3 spans 14 amino acids. This CDR3 reads CASSPRQGAYEQYF. The CDR3 region has the DNA TGTGCCAGCAGCCCACGACAGGGGGCGTACGAGCAGTACTTC. Full variable domain (outside the CDR3, taken from reference TRBV5-4 and TRBJ2-7): ETGVTQSPTHLIKTRGQQVTLRCSSQSGHNTVSWYQQALGQGPQFIFQYYREEENGRGNFPPRFSGLQFPNYSSELNVNALELDDSALYLCASSPRQGAYEQYFGPGTRLTVT.

The CDR3 DNA reads as TGCGCCAGCAGCCCCAGGGACAGGGGCTATGGCTACACCTTC. Residues: CASSPRDRGYGYTF. The chain couples TRBV4-1 to TRBJ1-2, with TRBD1 identical over 10 bases. The CDR3 is 14 residues long. V shed 4 bases and J 4 bases; nucleotides not matched to a gene: 3. Germline V CDR1 and CDR2: MGHRA, YSYEKL.

The rearrangement joins TRBV27 to TRBJ2-3; D tentatively fits TRBD1 or TRBD2 (5 bases each). Deletions cut 4 bases from V and 2 bases from J, with 16 bases between. CDR1 is MNHEY and CDR2 is SMNVEV in the germline V gene (reference sequence). This CDR3 comprises 16 residues. CDR3 sequence reads: CASSSGTDVITDTQYF. The DNA of the CDR3 is TGTGCCAGCAGTTCTGGGACCGACGTAATCACAGATACGCAGTATTTT.

This clone was counted only a few times. This chain joins TRBV5-1 and TRBJ1-2; TRBD1 is a possible D gene (5 bases). V lost 3 bases and J 2 bases, leaving 14 bases between the germline ends. The CDR3 spans 15 residues. Germline CDR1 SGHRS, CDR2 YFSETQ. CDR3 residues: CASSWGTSGNYGYTF. In DNA, the CDR3 is TGCGCCAGCAGCTGGGGGACCAGTGGAAACTATGGCTACACCTTC.

The chain is built from TRBV5-4 and TRBJ2-2, with D perhaps given as TRBD1 or TRBD2 (5 bases each). CDR1 and CDR2 (germline): SGHNT, YYREEE (reference sequence). The CDR3 sequence is 17 residues long. Trimming took off 5 bases at V and 6 bases at J, with 23 bases between the two ends. CDR3 sequence: CASRRIGARGGAGELFF. CDR3 sequence (DNA): TGTGCCAGCAGACGAATTGGGGCGAGGGGTGGGGCCGGGGAGCTGTTTTTT.

The chain uses TRBV28 and TRBJ2-7, with D possibly matching TRBD1 (6 bases). There are 13 residues in the CDR3. Germline CDR1 and CDR2: MDHEN and SYDVKM. V was cut by 11 bases and J by 3 bases, with 17 bases left in between. DNA for the CDR3: TGTGCCTCAACCCCGGACAGTTTCTACGAGCAGTACTTC. This sequence encodes CASTPDSFYEQYF.

The chain is built from TRBV4-1 and TRBJ1-1; D is unresolved. The CDR3 contains 15 residues. The V gene lost 0 bases and the J gene lost 1 base, with 9 bases spanning the gap. Germline-derived CDR1 and CDR2 are MGHRA and YSYEKL. CDR3 DNA: TGCGCCAGCAGCCAAGATCCTGCGGGGAACACTGAAGCTTTCTTT. This gives the protein CASSQDPAGNTEAFF.

V usage is TRBV11-1 and J usage is TRBJ1-1; D is uncertain. Germline V gives CDR1 SGHAT, CDR2 FQDESV (reference sequence). The CDR3 contains 13 residues. V gave up 2 bases and J gave up 0 bases, with 4 bases separating them. This CDR3 reads CASSLNLNTEAFF. CDR3 nucleotide sequence: TGTGCCAGCAGCTTAAATCTGAACACTGAAGCTTTCTTT.

The chain uses TRBV9 and TRBJ2-5, with D possibly being TRBD1 (6 bases). Germline values: CDR1 SGDLS, CDR2 YYNGEE. V was trimmed by 1 base and J by 2 bases, leaving 12 bases between them. This CDR3 is built from 15 residues. The CDR3 bases are TGTGCCAGCAGCGTAACAGGGCTCTTACAAGAGACCCAGTACTTC. Translating it yields CASSVTGLLQETQYF.

This chain uses TRBV14 with TRBJ2-1; D uncertain. Germline CDR1 SGHDN, CDR2 FVKESK. The V and J ends lost 0 bases and 11 bases respectively, with 11 bases between them. CDR3 size: 13 residues. This CDR3 reads CASSQDVQGKQFF. Here the CDR3 DNA reads TGTGCCAGCAGCCAAGATGTACAAGGAAAGCAGTTCTTC.

This clone showed up just once. This chain uses TRBV2 with TRBJ2-5; 8 nucleotides agree with TRBD2. With 7 bases clipped from V and 2 bases from J, the junction kept 9 bases outside the gene matches. The CDR3 is 15 residues long. The germline CDR1 and CDR2 sequences are SNHLY and FYNNEI. In DNA form, the CDR3 reads TGTGCCAGCACCACGACTAGCGTCGGGCAAGAGACCCAGTACTTC. It encodes CASTTTSVGQETQYF.

The chain links TRBV30 to TRBJ2-5; D tentatively fits TRBD1 or TRBD2 (5 bases each). The CDR3 consists of 14 residues. Per the germline V gene, CDR1 is GTSNPN and CDR2 is SVGIG (reference sequence). Trimming removed 3 bases from V and 4 bases from J, with 15 bases in between. CDR3 in DNA: TGTGCCTGGAGGAGGGGTGTGAGGCCAGAGACCCAGTACTTC. It yields the protein CAWRRGVRPETQYF.

CDR3 amino acids: CASSLGIHSGANVLTF. As DNA, the CDR3 is TGTGCCAGCAGCTTAGGCATCCACTCTGGGGCCAACGTCCTGACTTTC. The V and J genes are TRBV7-7 and TRBJ2-6; D uncertain. The CDR3 runs 16 residues. V was shortened by 1 base and J by 0 bases, with 7 bases between the two germline ends. Germline CDR1 is SSHAT and CDR2 is FNYEAQ (reference sequence).

This chain connects TRBV6-1 to TRBJ2-5, with 8 bases aligning to TRBD1. The J call may not be correct, given that the DNA end is closer to TRBJ2-7. The CDR3 has 16 amino acids. CDR1 is MNHNS, CDR2 SASEGT, per germline. The CDR3 nucleotides are TGTGCCAGCAGTGTCCCAGACGGGACAGGACCCTACGAGCAGTACTTC. Its protein is CASSVPDGTGPYEQYF.

The genes are TRBV10-3 and TRBJ1-2; tentatively, D is TRBD1 (5 bases). V was clipped by 2 bases and J by 1 base, with 11 bases between them. The germline CDR1 and CDR2 sequences are ENHRY and SYGVKD. This CDR3 region has 15 residues. CDR3 residues: CAISELGLLNYGYTF. CDR3 bases: TGTGCCATCAGTGAGCTGGGACTCCTTAACTATGGCTACACCTTC.

V usage is TRBV27 and J usage is TRBJ2-7; possible D gene TRBD1, 5 bases. Trimming shortened V by 3 bases and J by 6 bases, and 15 bases separated the two germline ends. Germline-derived CDR1 and CDR2 are MNHEY and SMNVEV (reference sequence). The CDR3 totals 14 residues. The CDR3 spells CASSFSAGKSEQYF. The CDR3 DNA reads as TGTGCCAGCAGTTTCTCGGCAGGGAAAAGCGAGCAGTACTTC.

The chain joins TRBV7-2 to TRBJ2-2; 14 positions agree with TRBD2. CDR3 length equals 15 residues. Germline loops: CDR1 SGHTA, CDR2 FQGNSA. Germline trimming cut 4 bases from V and 5 bases from J; bases unmatched to any gene: 0. The CDR3 DNA follows: TGTGCCAGCAGCTGGACTAGCGGGGGGACCGGGGAGCTGTTTTTT. It codes for CASSWTSGGTGELFF.

In this sample, this clone turned up a few times. The chain carries TRBV6-1 and TRBJ2-6; D not certain. V was clipped by 8 bases and J by 2 bases, with 10 bases between them. The CDR3 covers 14 residues. Germline values: CDR1 MNHNS, CDR2 SASEGT. Written as DNA, the CDR3 is TGTGCCAGCGGTCCCGGGCCTGGGGCCAACGTCCTGACTTTC. Its protein is CASGPGPGANVLTF.